This T cell receptor (beta chain) was recorded in a study of T-cell reconstitution after alpha-beta-depleted transplantation in children. In this sample, this clonotype turned up a few times. Using unique molecular identifiers, the investigators prepared the TCRbeta library. MiXCR, applied by TCRdb to the PCR reads, yields one record per CDR3 protein. The repertoire holds approximately 400,000 distinct CDR3 sequences, with approximately 11% as singletons. This specimen was PBMCs from the stem cell graft donor, taken from the stem cell graft. The clonotype was recovered from a human donor who donated a stem cell graft to a child with acute myeloid leukemia.

The CDR3 region has the DNA TGTGCCAGCAGTTTATCGAGTTTGGCGGGGGGGCCGGGATACAATGAGCAGTTCTTC. Its translation is CASSLSSLAGGPGYNEQFF. The chain uses TRBV27 and TRBJ2-1; 9 nucleotides line up with TRBD2. V gave up 0 bases and J gave up 4 bases; unmatched junction bases: 13. Germline assignment: CDR1 MNHEY and CDR2 SMNVEV (reference sequence). CDR3 length: 19 amino acids.